These T cell receptor beta chains were read from a single sample in a study of shared clonotypes between healthy human individuals. Repertoires were generated with immunoSEQ multiplex PCR, while TCRdb's copy carries only in-frame clones and drops some. The table has around 1.9 million clones, more than 85% seen once; the top ten hold under 2%. The sequencing input was naive CD8+ T cells from PBMCs. The origin of the receptors is a man between 18 and 29 years old in good health. Some clones in this sample may be carry-over from other donors' samples. Each CDR3 is given with its conserved first and last residue. D genes are given only for firm matches. Size is stated for part of the rows, as once, few or many counts, or as a class when the clone is expanded.

v_gene: TRBV5-4
d_gene: .
j_gene: TRBJ2-7
abundance: .
CDR3nt: TGTGCCAGCAGCTTGACCATTGGCAGCTCCTACGAGCAGTACTTC
CDR3aa: CASSLTIGSSYEQYF

v_gene: TRBV6-6
d_gene: .
j_gene: TRBJ2-7
abundance: .
CDR3nt: TGTGCCAGCAGTTACGGCACCGGGGTCTCCTACGAGCAGTACTTC
CDR3aa: CASSYGTGVSYEQYF

v_gene: TRBV5-4
d_gene: TRBD1
j_gene: TRBJ1-2
abundance: few
CDR3nt: TGTGCCAGCAGCTCGACAGGGTCTAACTATGGCTACACCTTC
CDR3aa: CASSSTGSNYGYTF

v_gene: TRBV6-5
d_gene: TRBD1
j_gene: TRBJ2-1
abundance: .
CDR3nt: TGTGCCAGCAGTCCGGGACAGGGCCCCTACAATGAGCAGTTCTTC
CDR3aa: CASSPGQGPYNEQFF

v_gene: TRBV27
d_gene: TRBD2
j_gene: TRBJ2-3
abundance: .
CDR3nt: TGTGCCAGCAGTTTTCTCGGGACTAGCGGGCCTAGCACAGATACGCAGTATTTT
CDR3aa: CASSFLGTSGPSTDTQYF

v_gene: TRBV5-1
d_gene: .
j_gene: TRBJ2-2
abundance: .
CDR3nt: TGCGCCAGCAGCCCAACCGCCGGGAGAGGGGCCGGGGAGCTGTTTTTT
CDR3aa: CASSPTAGRGAGELFF

v_gene: TRBV28
d_gene: .
j_gene: TRBJ2-7
abundance: .
CDR3nt: TGTGCCAGCACCCTCAGGGGTGTCCGGTACGAGCAGTACTTC
CDR3aa: CASTLRGVRYEQYF

v_gene: TRBV7-3
d_gene: .
j_gene: TRBJ2-1
abundance: .
CDR3nt: TGTGCCAGCAGCTTAAGGAGGGAATACAATGAGCAGTTCTTC
CDR3aa: CASSLRREYNEQFF

v_gene: TRBV7-6
d_gene: TRBD1
j_gene: TRBJ1-1
abundance: .
CDR3nt: TGTGCCAGCAGCCCAGGGACAGGGGTGGGGAACACTGAAGCTTTCTTT
CDR3aa: CASSPGTGVGNTEAFF

v_gene: TRBV7-9
d_gene: .
j_gene: TRBJ1-1
abundance: .
CDR3nt: TGTGCCAGCAGCTTGGGGACGGCCCACACTGAAGCTTTCTTT
CDR3aa: CASSLGTAHTEAFF

v_gene: TRBV5-1
d_gene: .
j_gene: TRBJ2-7
abundance: .
CDR3nt: TGCGCCAGCAGTACGGGTATCTACGAGCAGTACTTC
CDR3aa: CASSTGIYEQYF

v_gene: TRBV9
d_gene: .
j_gene: TRBJ2-7
abundance: few
CDR3nt: TGTGCCAGCAGCGGGGACGGCTCCTACGAGCAGTACTTC
CDR3aa: CASSGDGSYEQYF

v_gene: TRBV19
d_gene: TRBD1
j_gene: TRBJ2-4
abundance: once
CDR3nt: TGTGCCAGTAGTATGGACAGGACCCTAGCCAAAAACATTCAGTACTTC
CDR3aa: CASSMDRTLAKNIQYF

v_gene: TRBV28
d_gene: TRBD1
j_gene: TRBJ1-2
abundance: .
CDR3nt: TGTGCCAGCAGTTCGATACAGGGGTCAGACTATGGCTACACCTTC
CDR3aa: CASSSIQGSDYGYTF

v_gene: TRBV19
d_gene: .
j_gene: TRBJ1-1
abundance: .
CDR3nt: TGTGCCAGTAGTATATACGGGGGTTCCACTGAAGCTTTCTTT
CDR3aa: CASSIYGGSTEAFF

v_gene: TRBV9
d_gene: .
j_gene: TRBJ2-3
abundance: .
CDR3nt: TGTGCCAGCAGCGCCCGGAGTGAGCCCCCAGATACGCAGTATTTT
CDR3aa: CASSARSEPPDTQYF

v_gene: TRBV4-1
d_gene: TRBD1
j_gene: TRBJ2-1
abundance: .
CDR3nt: TGCGCCAGCAGCCAAGCAGGGGGCTATTACAATGAGCAGTTCTTC
CDR3aa: CASSQAGGYYNEQFF

v_gene: TRBV7-9
d_gene: .
j_gene: TRBJ1-2
abundance: .
CDR3nt: TGTGCCAGCAGCTTAGGATCTCCGGGGGAGGGCTACACCTTC
CDR3aa: CASSLGSPGEGYTF

v_gene: TRBV7-9
d_gene: TRBD1
j_gene: TRBJ2-7
abundance: .
CDR3nt: TGTGCCAGCAGCGTACCGGGACAGGGGGTCGACGAGCAGTACTTC
CDR3aa: CASSVPGQGVDEQYF

v_gene: TRBV5-1
d_gene: .
j_gene: TRBJ2-7
abundance: once
CDR3nt: TGCGCCAGCAGCTTGGGCACGGGCGCCTCCTACGAGCAGTACTTC
CDR3aa: CASSLGTGASYEQYF

v_gene: TRBV11-2
d_gene: TRBD2
j_gene: TRBJ2-1
abundance: .
CDR3nt: TGTGCCAGCAGCTTATTATCACTAGCGGCCCCCTACAATGAGCAGTTCTTC
CDR3aa: CASSLLSLAAPYNEQFF

v_gene: TRBV29-1
d_gene: TRBD2
j_gene: TRBJ2-3
abundance: .
CDR3nt: TGCAGCGTCGTAGGCAATGCGGGGGCAGATACGCAGTATTTT
CDR3aa: CSVVGNAGADTQYF

v_gene: TRBV19
d_gene: TRBD2
j_gene: TRBJ2-1
abundance: .
CDR3nt: TGTGCCAGTAGTCCGGGACTAGCGAGGGGGGAGCAGTTCTTC
CDR3aa: CASSPGLARGEQFF

v_gene: TRBV6-1
d_gene: .
j_gene: TRBJ1-2
abundance: .
CDR3nt: TGTGCCAGCAGTGAAGCTACGAGGACTATTGGAGCTAACTATGGCTACACCTTC
CDR3aa: CASSEATRTIGANYGYTF

v_gene: TRBV7-9
d_gene: .
j_gene: TRBJ1-2
abundance: .
CDR3nt: TGTGCCAGCAGCGGGGCAGGGGCTAACTATGGCTACACCTTC
CDR3aa: CASSGAGANYGYTF

v_gene: TRBV2
d_gene: .
j_gene: TRBJ2-7
abundance: .
CDR3nt: TGTGCCAGCAGTCGCCCCGCCCCGAGGAGCTCCTACGAGCAGTACTTC
CDR3aa: CASSRPAPRSSYEQYF

v_gene: TRBV21-1
d_gene: .
j_gene: TRBJ1-5
abundance: once
CDR3nt: TGTTTGGAGTGGGGGAATCAGCCCCAGCATTTT
CDR3aa: CLEWGNQPQHF

v_gene: TRBV4-3
d_gene: TRBD2
j_gene: TRBJ2-3
abundance: .
CDR3nt: TGCGCCAGCAGCCAAGAACTAGCGGGAGTGGCGGATACGCAGTATTTT
CDR3aa: CASSQELAGVADTQYF

v_gene: TRBV15
d_gene: .
j_gene: TRBJ1-4
abundance: .
CDR3nt: TGTGCCACCAGCAGAGTGGGGGCGGGAGGACTGTTTTTT
CDR3aa: CATSRVGAGGLFF

v_gene: TRBV2
d_gene: .
j_gene: TRBJ1-5
abundance: .
CDR3nt: TGTGCCAGCAGTGAAAGGGCAGCAAGCAATCAGCCCCAGCATTTT
CDR3aa: CASSERAASNQPQHF

v_gene: TRBV7-8
d_gene: TRBD1
j_gene: TRBJ2-1
abundance: .
CDR3nt: TGTGCCAGCAGCTTAGGCGCCGGGACAGGGGCGTACGATGAGCAGTTCTTC
CDR3aa: CASSLGAGTGAYDEQFF

v_gene: TRBV7-2
d_gene: TRBD1
j_gene: TRBJ1-3
abundance: .
CDR3nt: TGTGCCAGCAGCATAGTACAACAGGGGGTTGGAAACACCATATATTTT
CDR3aa: CASSIVQQGVGNTIYF

v_gene: TRBV27
d_gene: .
j_gene: TRBJ2-3
abundance: .
CDR3nt: TGTGCCAGCAGTTTTGGGGGGGGCCGGGATACGCAGTATTTT
CDR3aa: CASSFGGGRDTQYF

v_gene: TRBV6-5
d_gene: TRBD1
j_gene: TRBJ2-1
abundance: .
CDR3nt: TGTGCCAGCAGTTACTCGGGACAGGGGTACGAGCAGTTCTTC
CDR3aa: CASSYSGQGYEQFF

v_gene: TRBV4-1
d_gene: .
j_gene: TRBJ1-2
abundance: .
CDR3nt: TGCGCCAGCAGCCAAGAGTACAGGGTGGCGTTCGGCTACACCTTC
CDR3aa: CASSQEYRVAFGYTF

v_gene: TRBV6-1
d_gene: .
j_gene: TRBJ2-3
abundance: once
CDR3nt: TGTGCCAGCAGTGGCACCAGATTGATGACAGATACGCAGTATTTT
CDR3aa: CASSGTRLMTDTQYF

v_gene: TRBV7-9
d_gene: .
j_gene: TRBJ2-1
abundance: .
CDR3nt: TGTGCCAGCAGGGACGGACCCTCGGGCAATGAGCAGTTCTTC
CDR3aa: CASRDGPSGNEQFF

v_gene: TRBV29-1
d_gene: .
j_gene: TRBJ1-2
abundance: .
CDR3nt: TGCAGCGTTGCTGGACTCCAGACCAAAAACTATGGCTACACCTTC
CDR3aa: CSVAGLQTKNYGYTF

v_gene: TRBV4-1
d_gene: TRBD2
j_gene: TRBJ2-1
abundance: once
CDR3nt: TGCGCCAGCAGCCCTTCCCTAGCGGCTGACTACAATGAGCAGTTCTTC
CDR3aa: CASSPSLAADYNEQFF

v_gene: TRBV7-3
d_gene: TRBD2
j_gene: TRBJ2-7
abundance: once
CDR3nt: TGTGCCAGCAGCCCCCACGGGAGGGGTGGCGAGCAGTACTTC
CDR3aa: CASSPHGRGGEQYF

v_gene: TRBV7-2
d_gene: TRBD1
j_gene: TRBJ2-1
abundance: .
CDR3nt: TGTGCCAGCAGCCTCCTGACAGGGGCAAGGTTGGATGAGCAGTTCTTC
CDR3aa: CASSLLTGARLDEQFF

v_gene: TRBV5-6
d_gene: TRBD2
j_gene: TRBJ2-7
abundance: .
CDR3nt: TGTGCCAGCAGCTCCCGGGTAGCGGGAGGCTACGAGCAGTACTTC
CDR3aa: CASSSRVAGGYEQYF

v_gene: TRBV7-2
d_gene: .
j_gene: TRBJ1-3
abundance: .
CDR3nt: TGTGCCAGCAGCTTAGCGGGGCCCGGTGGAAACACCATATATTTT
CDR3aa: CASSLAGPGGNTIYF

v_gene: TRBV5-1
d_gene: TRBD1
j_gene: TRBJ1-1
abundance: .
CDR3nt: TGCGCCAGCAGCTCCGGACAGGGCATTCTTAACACTGAAGCTTTCTTT
CDR3aa: CASSSGQGILNTEAFF